These 8 T cell receptor beta chains originate from one sample sequenced in a study of T cell responses to AZD1222 COVID-19 vaccine. The method was immunoSEQ multiplex PCR; TCRdb's version includes in-frame clones alone and lacks a portion of them. Among about 99,000 clones, approximately 90% were seen once, and the ten largest hold 6.5% to 8.5%. Sample: peripheral blood, taken 28 days after the second AZD1222 dose. The receptor set was obtained from an adult who received the AZD1222 COVID-19 vaccine.

This clone has more than one count but fewer than ten. V and J are TRBV7-9 and TRBJ1-1; tentative D call: TRBD1 (5 bases). CDR3 length: 15 amino acids. Between the trimmed V and J ends, which lost 5 bases and 1 base, there was a span of 14 bases. Germline CDR1 reads SEHNR; CDR2 reads FQNEAQ (reference sequence). This CDR3 reads CASSRGGAGNTEAFF. CDR3 sequence (DNA): TGTGCCAGCAGCCGCGGGGGTGCAGGGAACACTGAAGCTTTCTTT.

The rearrangement joins TRBV7-2 to TRBJ2-4; 10 nucleotides match TRBD2. The V segment lost 6 bases and the J segment 0 bases; nucleotides outside the gene matches: 5. The CDR3 length is 16 residues. Germline loops: CDR1 SGHTA, CDR2 FQGNSA. CDR3 nucleotides: TGTGCCAGCAGTACTAGCGGGGCCTTAGCCAAAAACATTCAGTACTTC. It specifies CASSTSGALAKNIQYF.

In DNA form, the CDR3 reads TGCGCCAGCAGCTTAGGGTCGAATGAGCAGTTCTTC. Its translation is CASSLGSNEQFF. The chain is built from TRBV5-1 and TRBJ2-1; no definite D call. With 2 bases removed from V and 7 bases from J, the gap between germline ends came to 7 bases. This CDR3 has 12 amino acids. CDR1 and CDR2 from the germline V gene are SGHRS and YFSETQ.

V usage is TRBV6-5 and J usage is TRBJ1-5; D is possibly TRBD1 (6 bases). V gave up 11 bases and J gave up 4 bases, with 21 bases separating them. This CDR3 contains 15 residues. Germline-derived CDR1 and CDR2 are MNHEY and SVGAGI. Here the CDR3 reads CASYQGSGGNQPQHF. DNA for the CDR3: TGTGCCTCCTATCAGGGGAGCGGCGGGAATCAGCCCCAGCATTTT.

The chain joins TRBV2 to TRBJ2-3; 13 bases match TRBD2. The V segment lost 10 bases and the J segment 4 bases; nucleotides outside the gene matches: 11. The V gene's germline CDR1 is SNHLY and CDR2 FYNNEI. The CDR3 loop spans 16 amino acids. The chain's CDR3 is CANAGTSGITADTQYF. The CDR3 DNA follows: TGTGCCAATGCCGGGACTAGCGGGATCACGGCAGATACGCAGTATTTT.

This clone was observed once. The rearrangement links TRBV5-1 to TRBJ2-3; 7 positions match TRBD1. The germline V gene has CDR1 SGHRS and CDR2 YFSETQ. After removal of 8 bases from V and 2 bases from J, the junction contained 8 bases not matched to a gene. This CDR3 spans 14 amino acids. CDR3 sequence reads: CASRTGQPTDTQYF. The CDR3 bases are TGCGCCAGTAGGACGGGACAGCCCACAGATACGCAGTATTTT.

The V and J genes are TRBV10-1 and TRBJ1-3; no firm D call. The CDR3 is made up of 11 amino acids. Trimming took 8 bases from V and 0 from J, leaving 2 bases between them. Germline CDR1 and CDR2: WNHNN and SYGVQD (reference sequence). CDR3 residues: CASSSGNTIYF. DNA of the CDR3: TGCGCCAGCTCCTCTGGAAACACCATATATTTT.

This chain joins TRBV7-2 and TRBJ2-3, with D unclear. This CDR3 region has 13 residues. V dropped 5 bases and J dropped 9 bases, with 15 bases sitting between them. Germline V gene lookup returns CDR1 SGHTA and CDR2 FQGNSA. CDR3 sequence (DNA): TGTGCCAGCAGCCTGGGTCCAAGCCAGACGCAGTATTTT. Translating gives CASSLGPSQTQYF.